This T cell receptor beta chain was documented in a study of shared clonotypes between healthy human individuals. Generated by immunoSEQ multiplex PCR, the TCRdb table keeps only in-frame clones and is missing some. This repertoire shows around 1,900,000 clones, about 93% found once; its top ten account for more than 1.5%. Only CD45RO-negative cells positively selected for CCR7 counted as naive CD8 cells, so terminally differentiated effector memory CD45RA+ cells were excluded. CDR3 length: 16 amino acids. Germline trimming cut 4 bases from V and 8 bases from J; bases unmatched to any gene: 15. Per the germline V gene, CDR1 is LNHDA and CDR2 is SQIVND (reference sequence).

V usage is TRBV19 and J usage is TRBJ2-3; 7 nucleotides agree with TRBD1. The TCR comes from a man younger than 35 in good health. Some clones in this sample may be carry-over from other donors' samples. Sequencing was done on a sample of naive CD8+ T cells from PBMCs. The DNA of the CDR3 is TGTGCCAGTAGTACTCCAGGGGGATATATGCCAGGTACGCAGTATTTT. As protein: CASSTPGGYMPGTQYF.